This TCR beta chain comes out of a study of regulatory T cells in long-lasting Graves disease. Whole-study context: A definition of persistent Graves' disease required over 5 years of antithyroid drugs plus positive TSH receptor antibodies. Study results and limitations: Persistent disease preferred TRBV28, TRBJ1-2 and TRBJ2-5.

The CDR3 spans 15 residues. Germline V gene data show CDR1 as SGHTA and CDR2 as FQGNSA. J was trimmed by 0 bases and V by 7 bases; bases with no gene match: 6. HTBI primers from iRepertoire and Arm-PCR of CDR3 regions yielded the TCR beta libraries. How the authors handled the data: The samples yielded roughly 60 TRBV and around 14 TRBJ segments. TCRdb independently ran MiXCR on the multiplex PCR reads; one entry per CDR3 protein. These V and J calls derive from TCRdb rather than the authors' analysis. The data contain approximately 290,000 distinct CDR3 sequences, roughly 21% of them seen just once; the ten biggest clones take up roughly 50%. Time point meaning: persistent/refractory GD, antithyroid drugs over 5 years with positive TRAb. From RNA extracted from PBMCs, the TCR library was made. Comments on this clonotype: Its antigen remains unidentified.

The sequenced sample was peripheral blood mononuclear cells (PBMCs), obtained when the disease was refractory, from a patient treated with antithyroid drugs. The chain joins TRBV7-2 to TRBJ2-3; 8 nucleotides line up with TRBD2. The TCR comes from a female donor with Graves disease. CDR3 residues: CASKKLAASTDTQYF. The DNA of the CDR3 is TGTGCCAGCAAAAAACTAGCGGCTAGCACAGATACGCAGTATTTT.